Listed here is a single TCR beta chain. Its antigen remains unknown. These data come from a study of beta chain features in type 1 diabetes. Study results and caveats: A moderate, significant TCRB CDR3 shortening appeared in type 1 diabetes across four CD4+ subsets. Across patients, naive, central memory and Treg TCRB repertoires exhibited apparently greater similarity than was observed across healthy donors. More deletions and fewer insertions at VDJ junctions were found in patients with type 1 diabetes. A cDNA-based sequencing approach could over-represent cells with high TCR expression.

What was sequenced were expressed TCRB transcripts, since all of the isolated RNA had been reverse transcribed. Assay: immunoSEQ multiplex PCR; the TCRdb copy retains only in-frame clones and omits some. Counted here are hundreds of thousands of clones, over 11% occurring once; the ten biggest clones make up roughly 0.04%. CDR1 is MNHEY and CDR2 is SMNVEV in the germline V gene (reference sequence). This CDR3 has 15 amino acids. J was trimmed by 2 bases and V by 6 bases; bases with no gene match: 9. The sample consisted of naive CD4+ T cells from blood. This sequence was found in a man aged 18 to 30 with type 1 diabetes. The chain combines TRBV27 with TRBJ2-5, with TRBD2 matching over 7 bases. The CDR3 bases are TGTGCCAGCAGCGGCGCGGGGGTCCAACAAGAGACCCAGTACTTC. This codes for CASSGAGVQQETQYF.